Below, 20 T cell receptor beta chains from the same sample are listed, as sequenced in a study of blood T cells in healthy people across ages. Next came a second PCR, run for about 6 to 12 cycles, which used a sample-barcoded 5' primer along with a J-beta primer mix. MiXCR was run by TCRdb on the 5' RACE reads, yielding one entry per CDR3 protein. The profile shows 550,000 to 750,000 distinct CDR3 sequences, over 20% of them singletons. Sequencing was performed on blood. The receptors derive from a man between 65 and 85 years old in good health.

In this sample, this clonotype turned up a few times. This rearrangement joins TRBV29-1 to TRBJ2-5, with 7 bases lining up with TRBD2. Gene TRBJ2-7 matches the end of the DNA better, so the J call may be wrong. Per germline, CDR1 SQVTM and CDR2 ANQGSEA. The CDR3 is 14 amino acids. The CDR3 loop reads CSVKTGLQTYEQYF. The CDR3 coding sequence is TGCAGCGTCAAAACGGGACTACAGACCTACGAGCAGTACTTC.

This clonotype came up many times. The V and J genes are TRBV2 and TRBJ2-5; D not resolved. V dropped 8 bases and J dropped 0 bases, with 7 bases sitting between them. Germline lookup yields CDR1 SNHLY and CDR2 FYNNEI. The CDR3 spans 12 residues. The CDR3, as DNA: TGTGCCAGCCTCTTGTACCAAGAGACCCAGTACTTC. Amino acids: CASLLYQETQYF.

The rearrangement links TRBV2 to TRBJ2-7, with TRBD1 identical over 7 bases. Germline loops: CDR1 SNHLY, CDR2 FYNNEI. The J segment lost 5 bases and the V segment lost 4 bases, leaving 5 bases of the junction unmatched. This CDR3 comprises 13 residues. This CDR3 is CASSADRDHEQYF. Here the CDR3 DNA reads TGTGCCAGCAGTGCTGACAGGGACCACGAGCAGTACTTC.

This clonotype came up a few times. V gene TRBV29-1 combines with J gene TRBJ2-3; TRBD1 or TRBD2 may be the D gene (5 bases each). The CDR3 extends over 15 amino acids. V lost 2 bases and J 0 bases, leaving 12 bases between the germline ends. Germline V CDR1 and CDR2: SQVTM, ANQGSEA. The CDR3 loop is CSVEFWDPSTDTQYF. The CDR3 bases are TGCAGCGTTGAATTTTGGGACCCAAGCACAGATACGCAGTATTTT.

The rearrangement uses TRBV21-1 and TRBJ2-7; TRBD2, the D gene given by the table, was not confirmed from the DNA. TRBV21-1 represents a pseudogene. This CDR3 is built from 15 residues. Here the CDR3 reads CASSKGTSGPYEQYF. In DNA, the CDR3 is TGTGCCAGCAGCAAAGGGACTAGCGGACCCTACGAGCAGTACTTC.

This clonotype has more than one count but fewer than ten. The chain combines TRBV29-1 with TRBJ2-4; D perhaps matches TRBD2 (6 bases). The CDR3 length is 11 residues. Trimming took off 1 base at V and 9 bases at J, with 7 bases between the two ends. From germline, CDR1 is SQVTM and CDR2 ANQGSEA. Here the CDR3 reads CSVEVGGIQYF. CDR3 in DNA: TGCAGCGTTGAAGTGGGGGGCATTCAGTACTTC.

This clonotype was seen more than once but under ten times. CDR3 bases: TGTGCCAGCAGTCCACTCCCCGGGACCACTGCCACTAATGAAAAACTGTTTTTT. This encodes CASSPLPGTTATNEKLFF. V is TRBV27 and J is TRBJ1-4, with a possible D match to TRBD1 (5 bases). Trimming left V 5 bases short and J 2 bases short, with 21 bases between. Germline V lookup: CDR1 MNHEY, CDR2 SMNVEV (reference sequence). The CDR3 covers 18 residues.

The chain has TRBV18 and TRBJ1-3, with D uncertain. CDR1 is KGHSH, CDR2 LQKENI, per germline. The CDR3 covers 16 residues. Trimming left V 3 bases short and J 0 bases short, with 12 bases between. In nucleotides, the CDR3 is TGTGCCAGCTCACCCGGATCTGGGTACTCTGGAAACACCATATATTTT. This gives the protein CASSPGSGYSGNTIYF. Full variable domain (remainder filled in from reference TRBV18 and TRBJ1-3): NAGVMQNPRHLVRRRGQEARLRCSPMKGHSHVYWYRQLPEEGLKFMVYLQKENIIDESGMPKERFSAEFPKEGPSILRIQQVVRGDSAAYFCASSPGSGYSGNTIYFGEGSWLTVV.

The rearrangement joins TRBV7-8 to TRBJ2-1; D is unresolved. The germline V gene encodes CDR1 SGHVS and CDR2 FQNEAQ. The CDR3 consists of 13 residues. The germline V and J ends were trimmed by 1 base and 5 bases, with 6 bases remaining between them. The chain's CDR3 is CASSLEIHNEQFF. Here the CDR3 DNA reads TGTGCCAGCAGCTTAGAAATCCACAATGAGCAGTTCTTC.

This clonotype came up a few times. The V gene is TRBV5-1, the J gene TRBJ1-4, with TRBD1 matching 8 bases. The CDR3 is made up of 15 amino acids. Germline loops: CDR1 SGHRS, CDR2 YFSETQ. V lost 1 base to trimming and J lost 4 bases; unmatched junction nucleotides: 3. This chain's CDR3 is CASSLTTGDNEKLFF. CDR3 DNA sequence: TGCGCCAGCAGCTTGACGACAGGGGATAATGAAAAACTGTTTTTT.

Only a few counts were recorded for this clonotype. The chain combines TRBV28 with TRBJ1-6; 7 bases are shared with TRBD1. Germline CDR1 is MDHEN and CDR2 is SYDVKM. This CDR3 is 15 amino acids long. V was pared by 6 bases and J by 6 bases, with 8 bases of the junction left unmatched. The CDR3 is CASRSDRLSNSPLHF. CDR3 in DNA: TGTGCCAGCAGATCGGACAGGTTGAGTAATTCACCCCTCCACTTT.

This chain connects TRBV9 to TRBJ1-4; no clear D gene. CDR3 size: 12 residues. Trimming removed 5 bases at V and 8 bases at J, with 10 bases between. In germline, CDR1 is SGDLS, CDR2 YYNGEE. The CDR3 region is CASSGNTEKLFF. In DNA form, the CDR3 reads TGTGCCAGCAGTGGTAATACGGAAAAACTGTTTTTT.

The rearrangement joins TRBV9 to TRBJ2-1; D not certain. Germline lookup yields CDR1 SGDLS and CDR2 YYNGEE. V was shortened by 0 bases and J by 1 base, with 8 bases between the two germline ends. This CDR3 contains 15 residues. The DNA of the CDR3 is TGTGCCAGCAGCGTAGATCCGGGTTCCTACAATGAGCAGTTCTTC. Amino acids: CASSVDPGSYNEQFF.

The chain couples TRBV6-5 to TRBJ1-4; 8 positions match TRBD1. V trimming: 5 bases; J trimming: 11 bases; junction bases outside the gene matches: 10. The CDR3 covers 14 residues. Germline lookup yields CDR1 MNHEY and CDR2 SVGAGI. As DNA, the CDR3 is TGTGCCAGCAGTCAGGACAGGGTGACCTATAAACTGTTTTTT. Amino acid sequence: CASSQDRVTYKLFF.

This clonotype was seen only a few times. The chain employs TRBV28 and TRBJ1-3; no definite D call. The CDR3 is made up of 14 amino acids. The germline V gene has CDR1 MDHEN and CDR2 SYDVKM. V was trimmed by 6 bases and J by 0 bases, leaving 9 bases between them. The CDR3 loop is CASSGQSSGNTIYF. The DNA of the CDR3 is TGTGCCAGCAGCGGGCAAAGCTCTGGAAACACCATATATTTT.

Of note for this clonotype: The junction departs from the called germline gene at one end, perhaps through a read error. J is TRBJ2-1 and V is TRBV7-9; 7 nucleotides agree with TRBD1. The CDR3 spans 15 residues. The germline gives CDR1 SEHNR, CDR2 FQNEAQ (reference sequence). The CDR3 DNA follows: TGTGCCAGCAGGGGACAGATGAGCTCCTACAATGGGCAGTTCTTC. Encoded protein: CASRGQMSSYNGQFF.

The V and J genes are TRBV3-1 and TRBJ2-1; 7 nucleotides align to TRBD2. Germline trimming cut 0 bases from V and 7 bases from J; bases unmatched to any gene: 9. The CDR3 consists of 16 residues. Germline V CDR1 and CDR2: LGHDT, YNNKEL (reference sequence). The CDR3 DNA is TGTGCCAGCAGCCAAGATTTAATGACTAGCTTGAATGAGCAGTTCTTC. Translation gives CASSQDLMTSLNEQFF.

The chain couples TRBV4-3 to TRBJ2-3, with D possibly being TRBD2 (6 bases). The germline V gene encodes CDR1 LGHNA and CDR2 YSLEER. The CDR3 totals 16 residues. The germline V and J ends were trimmed by 0 bases and 4 bases, with 14 bases remaining between them. The CDR3 sequence: CASSQDYGSVADTQYF. The DNA of the CDR3 is TGCGCCAGCAGCCAAGATTACGGGAGTGTGGCAGATACGCAGTATTTT.

CDR3 coding DNA: TGTGCCAGCAGCCAAGTTGCCGGGGAGCTGTTTTTT. Amino acid sequence: CASSQVAGELFF. The genes are TRBV3-1 and TRBJ2-2; D uncertain. CDR1 LGHDT and CDR2 YNNKEL come from the germline V gene (reference sequence). Trimming stripped 1 base from V and 6 bases from J, with 3 bases between. The CDR3 is made up of 12 amino acids.

This clonotype was detected a few times. The chain joins TRBV20-1 to TRBJ2-1, with D tentatively TRBD2 (6 bases). Germline V gives CDR1 DFQATT, CDR2 SNEGSKA (reference sequence). V was shortened by 1 base and J by 2 bases, with 15 bases between the two germline ends. The CDR3 contains 16 residues. The CDR3 sequence is CSARVRPGRTYNEQFF. The CDR3 DNA sequence: TGCAGTGCTAGAGTGCGGCCCGGGAGAACCTACAATGAGCAGTTCTTC.